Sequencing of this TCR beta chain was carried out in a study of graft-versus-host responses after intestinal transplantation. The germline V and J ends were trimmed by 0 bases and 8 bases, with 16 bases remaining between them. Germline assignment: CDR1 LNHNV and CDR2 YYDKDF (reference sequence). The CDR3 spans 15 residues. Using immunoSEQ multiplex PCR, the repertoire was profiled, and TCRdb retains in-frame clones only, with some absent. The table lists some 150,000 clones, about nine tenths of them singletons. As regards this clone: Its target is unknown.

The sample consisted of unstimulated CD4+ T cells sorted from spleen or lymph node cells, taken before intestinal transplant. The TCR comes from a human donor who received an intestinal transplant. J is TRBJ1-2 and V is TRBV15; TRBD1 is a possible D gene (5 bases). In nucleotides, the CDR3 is TGTGCCACCAGCAGAGATTTGGGACCGCTGGAGGGCTACACCTTC. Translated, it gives CATSRDLGPLEGYTF.